This T cell receptor (beta chain) was obtained from a study of control samples from healthy donors and cancer patients. The repertoire was sequenced with immunoSEQ multiplex PCR; TCRdb's copy has only in-frame clones and lacks some. Seen here are roughly 170,000 clones, roughly 91% observed once, and the top ten hold about 1.6%. Germline CDR1 is SGHDN and CDR2 is FVKESK. The V and J ends lost 2 bases and 3 bases respectively, with 11 bases between them. The CDR3 contains 15 residues. The chain couples TRBV14 to TRBJ2-1, with a weak D call TRBD2 (5 bases). This TCR came from a man aged 18-30 years in good health. Material: blood. This CDR3 is CASSQSRGFYNEQFF. Written as DNA, the CDR3 is TGTGCCAGCAGCCAAAGTAGAGGGTTCTACAATGAGCAGTTCTTC.